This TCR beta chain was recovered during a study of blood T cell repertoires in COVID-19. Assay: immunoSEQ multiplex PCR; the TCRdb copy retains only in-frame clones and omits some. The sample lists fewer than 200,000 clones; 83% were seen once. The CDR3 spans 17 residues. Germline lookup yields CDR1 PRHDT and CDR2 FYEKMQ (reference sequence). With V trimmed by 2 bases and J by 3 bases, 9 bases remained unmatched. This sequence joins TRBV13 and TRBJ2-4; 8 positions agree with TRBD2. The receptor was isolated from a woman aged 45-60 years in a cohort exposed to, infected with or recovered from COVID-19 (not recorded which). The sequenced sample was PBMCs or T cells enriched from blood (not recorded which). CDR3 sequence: CASSLSAAGGLKNIQYF. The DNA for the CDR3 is TGTGCCAGCAGCTTATCAGCGGCGGGAGGTCTCAAAAACATTCAGTACTTC.